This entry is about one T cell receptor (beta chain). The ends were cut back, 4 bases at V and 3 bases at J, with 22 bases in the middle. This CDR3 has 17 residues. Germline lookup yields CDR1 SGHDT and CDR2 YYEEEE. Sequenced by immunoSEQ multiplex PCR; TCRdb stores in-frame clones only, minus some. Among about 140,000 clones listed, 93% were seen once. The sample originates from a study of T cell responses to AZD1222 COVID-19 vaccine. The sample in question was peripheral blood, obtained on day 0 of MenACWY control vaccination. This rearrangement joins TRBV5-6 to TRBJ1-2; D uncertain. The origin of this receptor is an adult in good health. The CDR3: CASSPRVGRAMDYGYTF. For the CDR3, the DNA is TGTGCCAGCAGCCCCCGGGTGGGTAGGGCTATGGACTATGGCTACACCTTC.